The 3 T cell receptor beta chains given below trace back to one sample, sequenced in a study of blood T cells in healthy people across ages. A second about 6 to 11 cycle PCR used barcoded and J-beta primers. TCRdb independently ran MiXCR on the 5' RACE reads; one entry per CDR3 protein. Among approximately 800,000 distinct CDR3 sequences listed, about 42% were seen once. What was sequenced was blood. The receptors shown here come from an older man in good health.

Points on this clonotype: A much larger clone is a single base away; this may be a read error. This sequence joins TRBV20-1 and TRBJ2-1; D is possibly TRBD2 (7 bases). Looked up from germline, CDR1 is DFQATT and CDR2 is SNEGSKA (reference sequence). The CDR3 is made up of 16 amino acids. This CDR3 reads CSVRAKGGGAYNEQFF. As DNA, the CDR3 is TGCAGTGTTAGAGCCAAGGGGGGAGGGGCCTACAATGAGCAGTTCTTC.

This chain links TRBV29-1 with TRBJ1-2; D remains unclear. Germline V gene data show CDR1 as SQVTM and CDR2 as ANQGSEA. CDR3 length: 13 amino acids. V was clipped by 0 bases and J by 0 bases, with 5 bases between them. CDR3 bases: TGCAGCGTTGAAGAGATACCTAACTATGGCTACACCTTC. Protein sequence: CSVEEIPNYGYTF.

The chain has TRBV20-1 and TRBJ2-1; 10 nucleotides align to TRBD2. The CDR3 covers 17 residues. Germline V gene lookup returns CDR1 DFQATT and CDR2 SNEGSKA (reference sequence). Trimming took 3 bases from V and 0 from J; bases not matched to a gene: 8. The CDR3 here is CSASIPWTSGSYNEQFF. Here the CDR3 DNA reads TGCAGTGCTAGTATTCCCTGGACTAGCGGCTCCTACAATGAGCAGTTCTTC.